A single TCR beta chain is shown here with its context. This specimen belongs to a study of siplizumab effects on memory and regulatory T cells. Assayed TCR templates numbered 90,000 to 100,000 for each sample. Repertoires were generated with immunoSEQ multiplex PCR, while TCRdb's copy carries only in-frame clones and drops some. The sample includes about 100,000 clones, around 92% of them seen just once. The receptor's source is a human donor in good health. The sample consisted of Tregs sorted from blood.

This chain's CDR3 is CASSRLRALIYELNTEAFF. CDR3 nucleotides: TGTGCCAGCAGCCGACTTAGGGCCCTAATTTATGAGTTGAACACTGAAGCTTTCTTT. This chain links TRBV5-6 with TRBJ1-1, with no clear D. Germline V gene sequence: CDR1 SGHDT, CDR2 YYEEEE. V was trimmed by 4 bases and J by 0 bases, leaving 25 bases between them. The CDR3 loop spans 19 amino acids.